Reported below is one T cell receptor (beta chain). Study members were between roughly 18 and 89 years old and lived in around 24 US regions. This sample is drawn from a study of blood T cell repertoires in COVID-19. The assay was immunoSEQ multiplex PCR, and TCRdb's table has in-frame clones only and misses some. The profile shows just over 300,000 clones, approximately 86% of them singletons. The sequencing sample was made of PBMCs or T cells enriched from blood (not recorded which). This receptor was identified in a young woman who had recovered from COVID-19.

In DNA form, the CDR3 reads TGTGCCAGCAGTGAGCCCAGGACAGGGATGAACACTGAAGCTTTCTTT. It specifies CASSEPRTGMNTEAFF. The chain uses TRBV25-1 and TRBJ1-1; 8 nucleotides align to TRBD1. Trimming cost V 3 bases and J 0 bases; bases outside gene matches: 6. The CDR3 length is 16 residues. Germline CDR1 is MGHDK and CDR2 is SYGVNS.